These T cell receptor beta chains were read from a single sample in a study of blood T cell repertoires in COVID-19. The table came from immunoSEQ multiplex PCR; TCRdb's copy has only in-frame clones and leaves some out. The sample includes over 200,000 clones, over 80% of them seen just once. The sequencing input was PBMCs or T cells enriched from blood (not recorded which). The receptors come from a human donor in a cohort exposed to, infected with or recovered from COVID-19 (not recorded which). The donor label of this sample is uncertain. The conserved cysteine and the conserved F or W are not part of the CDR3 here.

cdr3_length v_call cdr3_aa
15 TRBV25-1 ASSAFRASGGADTQY
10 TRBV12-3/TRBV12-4 ASSLVGTEAF
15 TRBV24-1 ATSDSGAGPTTDEQY
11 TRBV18 ASSPRSNQPQH
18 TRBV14 ASSQRAGSLPFIDTHTQY
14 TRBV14 ASSQDQYRRRETQY
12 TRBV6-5 ASSQFQGTAEAF
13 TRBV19 ASRGQGLSYNEQF
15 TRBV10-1 ASSDRLAGANQETQY
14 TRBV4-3 ASSQISGQYNSPLH
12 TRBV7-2 ASSLGHFTGELF
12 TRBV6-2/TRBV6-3 ASSYSGAVYGYT
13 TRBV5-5 ASSLGPGQGNEQY
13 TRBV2 ASSDRTGGSDEQF
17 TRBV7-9 ASSSPHADRGYTGNTIY
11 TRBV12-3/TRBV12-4 ASSPGYGQPQH
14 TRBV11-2 ASRSPRGPLNTEAF
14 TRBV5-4 ASSLASGQIIYGYT
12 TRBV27 ASSLLQRTDTQY
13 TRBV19 ASSIGDRSNQPQH
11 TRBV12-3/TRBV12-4 ASSLGGPDTQY
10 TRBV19 ASNQGSLEAF
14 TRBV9 ASSPRGTASGNTIY
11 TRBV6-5 ASSFHSSYEQY
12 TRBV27 ASSTTGASYGYT
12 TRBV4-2 ASSQTGASYEQY
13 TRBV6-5 ASSYSGASGDTQY
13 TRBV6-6 ASRSTSGGAGTQY
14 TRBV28 ASSLAGGAPQNTIY
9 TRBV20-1 SARLDNEQF
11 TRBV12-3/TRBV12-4 ASSFGEFAEAF
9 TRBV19 ASSTTYEQY
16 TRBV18 ASSPNGTSGETYNEQF
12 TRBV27 ASSPSGGRGGYT
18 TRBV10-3 AINSRDRDLLSPVYQPQH
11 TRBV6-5 ASKQGRDQPQH
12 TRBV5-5 ASSLTTGGQPQH
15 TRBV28 ASSAQTGTGGSYEQY
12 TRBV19 ASSIQQGGTEAF
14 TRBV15 ATSRDRTPGGSPLH
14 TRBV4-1 ASSQGLVGLNYGYT
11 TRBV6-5 ASRQGLGSPLH
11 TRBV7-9 ASITGVEETQY
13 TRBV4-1 ASSQQGQGSDTQY
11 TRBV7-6 ASSVTKHQPQH
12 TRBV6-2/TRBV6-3 ASSYLAVDYEQY
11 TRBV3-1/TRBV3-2 ASSQDRGQPQH
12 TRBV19 ASSPGGGPQPQH
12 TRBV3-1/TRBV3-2 ASSQAGRTTEAF
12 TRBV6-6 ASSNGQSYYGYT
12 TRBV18 ASSTGQGFAEQY
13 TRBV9 ASTAGSSPYNEQF
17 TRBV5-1 ASSLGRTGTGGQGTEAF
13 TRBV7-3 ASSQGLRTQETQY
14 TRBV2 ASSDPGQGLNNEQF
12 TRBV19 ASSILFGANVLT
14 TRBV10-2 ASSGMGQGKSHEQY
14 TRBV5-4 ASSLAVRGRRSPLH
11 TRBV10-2 ASTAGGGYGYT
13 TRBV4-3 ASSQGGTAGEKLF